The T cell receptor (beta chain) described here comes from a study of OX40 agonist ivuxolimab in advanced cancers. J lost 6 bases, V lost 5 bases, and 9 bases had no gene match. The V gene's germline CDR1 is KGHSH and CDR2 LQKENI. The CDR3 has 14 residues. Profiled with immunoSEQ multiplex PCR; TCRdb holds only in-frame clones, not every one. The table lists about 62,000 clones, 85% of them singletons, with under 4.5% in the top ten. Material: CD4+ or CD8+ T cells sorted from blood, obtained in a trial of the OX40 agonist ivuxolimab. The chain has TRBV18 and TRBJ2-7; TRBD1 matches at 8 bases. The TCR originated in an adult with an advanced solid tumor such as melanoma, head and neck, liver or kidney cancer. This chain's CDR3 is CASSSGRGRFEQYF. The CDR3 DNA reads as TGTGCCAGCTCATCGGGCAGGGGGCGTTTCGAGCAGTACTTC.